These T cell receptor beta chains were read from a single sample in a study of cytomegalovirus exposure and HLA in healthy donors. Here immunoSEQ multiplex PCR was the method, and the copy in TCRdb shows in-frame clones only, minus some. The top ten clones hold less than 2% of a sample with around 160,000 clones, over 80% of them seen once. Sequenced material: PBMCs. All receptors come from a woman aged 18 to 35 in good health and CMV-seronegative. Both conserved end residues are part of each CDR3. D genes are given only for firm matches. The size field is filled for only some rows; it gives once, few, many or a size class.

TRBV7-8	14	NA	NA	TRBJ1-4	TGTGCCAGCAGCCTATTTGCAACTAATGAAAAACTGTTTTTT	CASSLFATNEKLFF
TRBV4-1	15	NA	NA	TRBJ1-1	TGCGCCAGCAGCCAAGTGTCAGGTGTGAGCACTGAAGCTTTCTTT	CASSQVSGVSTEAFF
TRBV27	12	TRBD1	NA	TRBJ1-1	TGTGCCGGACAGGGTGAGGACACTGAAGCTTTCTTT	CAGQGEDTEAFF
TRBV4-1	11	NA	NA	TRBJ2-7	TGCGTCCGCGGCAATTCCTACGAGCAGTACTTC	CVRGNSYEQYF
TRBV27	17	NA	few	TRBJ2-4	TGTGCCAGCAGTTCCCTCCCGGGACACCTAGCCAAAAACATTCAGTACTTC	CASSSLPGHLAKNIQYF
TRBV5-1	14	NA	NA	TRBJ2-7	TGCGCCAGCGAACTAGGATCGGGCCACTACGAGCAGTACTTC	CASELGSGHYEQYF
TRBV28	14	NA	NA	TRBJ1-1	TGTGCCAGCAACCTAATACAGGGGAACACTGAAGCTTTCTTT	CASNLIQGNTEAFF
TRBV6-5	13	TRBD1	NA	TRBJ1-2	TGTGCCAGCACCCCAGGGGGCGCCTATGGCTACACCTTC	CASTPGGAYGYTF
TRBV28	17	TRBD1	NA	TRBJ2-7	TGTGCCAGCAGTTTCAGACGAGGGACAGGCAGCTCCTACGAGCAGTACTTC	CASSFRRGTGSSYEQYF
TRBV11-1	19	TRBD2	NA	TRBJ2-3	TGTGCCAGCAGCAGAAGACTAGCGGGGGCCGGGGCGACGGGAGATACGCAGTATTTT	CASSRRLAGAGATGDTQYF
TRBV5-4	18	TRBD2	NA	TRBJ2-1	TGTGCCAGCAGCGGACGTCTGTTAGCGGGGAGCTCCTACAATGAGCAGTTCTTC	CASSGRLLAGSSYNEQFF
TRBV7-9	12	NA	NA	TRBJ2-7	TGTGCCAGCAGCTTAGGCTCGGGGGAGCAGTACTTC	CASSLGSGEQYF
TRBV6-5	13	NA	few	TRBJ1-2	TGTGCCAGCCGATCTATTTACGACTATGGCTACACCTTC	CASRSIYDYGYTF
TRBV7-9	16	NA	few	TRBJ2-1	TGTGCCTCTCCCGCCTCGCCGCTTTCGGGGTCTAATGAGCAGTTCTTC	CASPASPLSGSNEQFF
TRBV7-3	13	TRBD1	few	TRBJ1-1	TGTGCCAGCAGCTTGGACAGGGACACTGAAGCTTTCTTT	CASSLDRDTEAFF
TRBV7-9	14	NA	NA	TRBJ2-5	TGTGCCAGCAGCTTAGGGGGCAGACAAGAGACCCAGTACTTC	CASSLGGRQETQYF
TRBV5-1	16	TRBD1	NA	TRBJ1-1	TGCGCCAGCAGCCATAGGACAGGGGGCATTGACACTGAAGCTTTCTTT	CASSHRTGGIDTEAFF
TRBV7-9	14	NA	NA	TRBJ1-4	TGTTCCAGCAGGCCTGTCGACAGACTGGAAAAACTGTTTTTT	CSSRPVDRLEKLFF
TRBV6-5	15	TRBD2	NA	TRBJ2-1	TGTGCCAGCAGTGTCGGACTAGCGGCTTACAATGAGCAGTTCTTC	CASSVGLAAYNEQFF
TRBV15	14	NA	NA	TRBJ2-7	TGTGCCACCAGCAGAGCCAGGGCCTCCTACGAGCAGTACTTC	CATSRARASYEQYF
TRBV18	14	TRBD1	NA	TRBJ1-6	TGTGCCAGCTCTTCTGGGACAGGAAATTCACCCCTCCACTTT	CASSSGTGNSPLHF
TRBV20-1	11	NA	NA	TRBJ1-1	TGCAGTGTCTCAGGGTGGACTGAAGCTTTCTTT	CSVSGWTEAFF
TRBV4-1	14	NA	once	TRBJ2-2	TGCGCCAGCAGCCACTGGACTTTGTCTGGGGAGCTGTTTTTT	CASSHWTLSGELFF
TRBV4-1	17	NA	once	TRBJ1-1	TGCGCCAGCAGCCAAGATCAGGGTCCCAGGGGCTTCACTGAAGCTTTCTTT	CASSQDQGPRGFTEAFF
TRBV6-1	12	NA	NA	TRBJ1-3	TGTGCCAGCAGTTCGCCGGGGGGCACCATATATTTT	CASSSPGGTIYF
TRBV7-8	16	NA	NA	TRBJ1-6	TGTGCCAGCAGCTTAGTTTTTCCAGGGGAAGTATCACCCCTCCACTTT	CASSLVFPGEVSPLHF
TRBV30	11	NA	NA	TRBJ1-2	TGTGCCTGGAGCCCCCGGGGAGTCCCCACCTTC	CAWSPRGVPTF
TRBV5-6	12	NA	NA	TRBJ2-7	TGTGCCAGCAGCTATTCGTCGGGCGAGCAGTACTTC	CASSYSSGEQYF
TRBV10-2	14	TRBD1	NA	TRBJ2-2	TGCGCCAGCAGTCGGACAGGACGCACCGGGGAGCTGTTTTTT	CASSRTGRTGELFF
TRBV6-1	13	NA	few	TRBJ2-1	TGTGCCAGCAGTGAACTAACAGGGAATGAGCAGTTCTTC	CASSELTGNEQFF
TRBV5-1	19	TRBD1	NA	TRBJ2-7	TGCGCCAGCAGCCGGACCTGGCGCACGCAAGGACAGGGGGCCTACGAGCAGTACTTC	CASSRTWRTQGQGAYEQYF
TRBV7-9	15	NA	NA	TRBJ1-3	TGTGCCAGCAGCCGCCCCGGGGAATCTGGAAACACCATATATTTT	CASSRPGESGNTIYF